The 9 T cell receptor beta chains listed next were all sequenced from one sample in a study of T cells in Graves' hyperthyroidism and ophthalmopathy. Amplification of TCR beta CDR3 regions was performed using RNA transcripts as template. During a first-round RT-PCR of the TCR CDR3, the HTBI primer set was used. From the multiplex PCR reads, TCRdb called clonotypes with MiXCR, one entry per CDR3 protein. Of 150,000 or so distinct CDR3 sequences detected, 9.4% appear once; the ten largest clones hold around 21%. Sequencing input: blood. These receptor sequences come from a woman in her late teens or twenties with Graves' hyperthyroidism that later progressed to Graves' ophthalmopathy.

This clonotype was seen more than once but under ten times. The chain joins TRBV25-1 to TRBJ2-5; D possibly matches TRBD1 or TRBD2 (6 bases each). This CDR3 spans 14 amino acids. V shed 7 bases and J shed 7 bases, with 19 bases lying between them. The germline gives CDR1 MGHDK, CDR2 SYGVNS. The CDR3 reads CASILEGGSGTQYF. The CDR3 DNA follows: TGTGCCAGCATTCTGGAGGGGGGCTCTGGGACCCAGTACTTC.

This clonotype occurred many times. The J gene is TRBJ2-7, the V gene TRBV20-1; D is possibly TRBD2 (6 bases). Trimming stripped 1 base from V and 0 bases from J, with 13 bases between. The length of the CDR3 is 15 residues. From germline, CDR1 is DFQATT and CDR2 SNEGSKA (reference sequence). The CDR3 loop is CSARAGTASSYEQYF. In DNA, the CDR3 is TGCAGTGCTAGAGCCGGGACTGCGAGCTCCTACGAGCAGTACTTC.

At least ten counts were recorded for this clonotype. The chain uses TRBV20-1 and TRBJ2-2, with 7 bases identical to TRBD2. The length of the CDR3 is 24 residues. CDR1 and CDR2 (germline): DFQATT, SNEGSKA (reference sequence). V shed 5 bases and J 4 bases; nucleotides not matched to a gene: 37. The CDR3 bases are TGCAGTGCTGAAGATAATAGTTCCGGGATCGCCCCAGGTGGCATCCCGGGGGGCACCGGGGAGCTGTTTTTT. It encodes CSAEDNSSGIAPGGIPGGTGELFF.

This clonotype has at least ten counts. The chain uses TRBV6-5 and TRBJ2-7; either TRBD1 or TRBD2 may supply D (6 bases each). The V and J ends lost 2 bases and 2 bases respectively, with 16 bases between them. The CDR3 consists of 16 residues. In germline, CDR1 is MNHEY, CDR2 SVGAGI. The CDR3 reads CASSYTGGHGAYEQYF. CDR3 nucleotides: TGTGCCAGCAGTTACACCGGGGGACACGGGGCCTACGAGCAGTACTTC.

This clonotype was counted between two and nine times. J is TRBJ1-2 and V is TRBV20-1; TRBD1 matches at 7 bases. Unmatched junction bases numbered 7, after V lost 8 bases and J lost 4 bases. The length of the CDR3 is 12 residues. CDR1 and CDR2 (germline): DFQATT, SNEGSKA (reference sequence). This CDR3 reads CSPDGDSYGYTF. The CDR3 bases are TGCAGTCCCGACGGGGACAGCTATGGCTACACCTTC.

This clonotype showed up many times. CDR3 sequence reads: CASSPTGSPNEKLFF. In DNA form, the CDR3 reads TGTGCCAGCAGCCCTACGGGGAGTCCTAATGAAAAACTGTTTTTT. The chain joins TRBV11-1 to TRBJ1-4; D unresolved. V lost 5 bases to trimming and J lost 3 bases, with 13 bases between them. The V gene's germline CDR1 is SGHAT and CDR2 FQDESV (reference sequence). The CDR3 consists of 15 residues.

Many counts were recorded for this clonotype. V is TRBV7-2 and J is TRBJ2-4; a possible D gene is TRBD1 (6 bases). The CDR3 covers 14 residues. Trimming removed 5 bases from V and 7 bases from J, with 15 bases in between. Germline loops: CDR1 SGHTA, CDR2 FQGNSA. CDR3 sequence reads: CASSPGQWGNIQYF. CDR3 nucleotides: TGTGCCAGCAGCCCGGGACAATGGGGCAACATTCAGTACTTC. Variable domain in full (rest from reference TRBV7-2 and TRBJ2-4): GAGVSQSPSNKVTEKGKDVELRCDPISGHTALYWYRQSLGQGLEFLIYFQGNSAPDKSGLPSDRFSAERTGGSVSTLTIQRTQQEDSAVYLCASSPGQWGNIQYFGAGTRLSVL.

V is TRBV4-2 and J is TRBJ2-3, with D uncertain. This CDR3 has 14 residues. Trimming removed 5 bases from V and 1 base from J, with 10 bases in between. Germline-derived CDR1 and CDR2 are LGHNA and YNFKEQ. CDR3 coding DNA: TGTGCCAGCAGCGGCAGAACTGGCACAGATACGCAGTATTTT. Encoded protein: CASSGRTGTDTQYF.

This clonotype was seen repeatedly, ten times or more. The CDR3 DNA reads as TGTGCCAGCAGCTCTCAGCGACGACGGGATTACAATGAGCAGTTCTTC. Protein: CASSSQRRRDYNEQFF. The chain combines TRBV7-9 with TRBJ2-1; D possibly corresponds to TRBD2 (5 bases). Trimming pared 4 bases from V and 4 bases from J, leaving 17 bases between. CDR3 length: 16 residues. Germline V gene lookup returns CDR1 SEHNR and CDR2 FQNEAQ (reference sequence). Drawing the rest from reference TRBV7-9 and TRBJ2-1, the complete variable domain is DTGVSQNPRHKITKRGQNVTFRCDPISEHNRLYWYRQTLGQGPEFLTYFQNEAQLEKSRLLSDRFSAERPKGSFSTLEIQRTEQGDSAMYLCASSSQRRRDYNEQFFGPGTRLTVL.